This passage covers 6 T cell receptor beta chains from one sample sequenced in a study of shared clonotypes between healthy human individuals. Profiling relied on immunoSEQ multiplex PCR, and the TCRdb table lists in-frame clones only, not all of them. The sample includes 2 million to 2.5 million clones, 85% to 95% of them seen just once. Source material: naive CD4+ T cells from PBMCs. Subset described: CD45RA+ positively selected. The receptor set was obtained from a man between 18 and 29 years old in good health. Some clones in this sample may be carry-over from other donors' samples.

V and J are TRBV15 and TRBJ2-1; the D is unclear. V lost 3 bases, J lost 3 bases, and 15 bases lay in between. This CDR3 spans 16 amino acids. Germline loops: CDR1 LNHNV, CDR2 YYDKDF (reference sequence). Here the CDR3 reads CATSSMGKVYYNEQFF. The CDR3 DNA sequence: TGTGCCACCAGCAGTATGGGTAAGGTCTACTACAATGAGCAGTTCTTC.

The chain joins TRBV14 to TRBJ2-1, with D maybe TRBD2 (6 bases). This CDR3 contains 15 residues. CDR1 is SGHDN, CDR2 FVKESK, per germline. With 3 bases removed from V and 0 bases from J, the gap between germline ends came to 9 bases. The CDR3 spells CASSQGLLSYNEQFF. CDR3 DNA sequence: TGTGCCAGCAGCCAGGGACTCCTCTCCTACAATGAGCAGTTCTTC.

V is TRBV21-1 and J is TRBJ2-7; TRBD1, as called in the table, went unchecked against the DNA. TRBV21-1 is recorded as a pseudogene. The CDR3 is 16 residues long. The CDR3 reads CASSKNGVTPSYEQYF. In nucleotides, the CDR3 is TGTGCCAGCAGCAAAAATGGTGTGACACCAAGCTACGAGCAGTACTTC.

V usage is TRBV7-3 and J usage is TRBJ2-6; D gene unclear. The V gene lost 2 bases and the J gene lost 1 base, with 6 bases spanning the gap. This CDR3 spans 15 amino acids. Germline CDR1 reads SGHTA; CDR2 reads FQGTGA. CDR3 in DNA: TGTGCCAGCAGCTTAGTGGGATCTGGGGCCAACGTCCTGACTTTC. Translated, it gives CASSLVGSGANVLTF.

The chain joins TRBV10-3 to TRBJ2-1; 10 bases line up with TRBD2. The CDR3 is made up of 17 amino acids. Germline V lookup: CDR1 ENHRY, CDR2 SYGVKD. With 8 bases clipped from V and 5 bases from J, the junction kept 15 bases outside the gene matches. The CDR3 coding sequence is TGTGCCATCCGTAGAGGAGCTAGCGGGAGTAACGACAATGAGCAGTTCTTC. Translation gives CAIRRGASGSNDNEQFF.

The rearrangement joins TRBV7-8 to TRBJ1-5; 7 bases line up with TRBD1. The germline V gene encodes CDR1 SGHVS and CDR2 FQNEAQ. This CDR3 region has 14 residues. V dropped 3 bases and J dropped 6; count of bases not matched to a gene: 5. The CDR3 sequence: CASSLPGTAQPQHF. The CDR3 DNA reads TGTGCCAGCAGCTTGCCCGGGACAGCTCAGCCCCAGCATTTT.